The 9 T cell receptor beta chains in this list originate from one sample, sequenced in a study of T cells in Graves' hyperthyroidism and ophthalmopathy. RNA transcripts gave rise to amplified TCR beta CDR3 regions. Primed by the HTBI set, a first-round RT-PCR was run on the TCR CDR3. TCRdb reprocessed the multiplex PCR reads with MiXCR, giving one entry per CDR3 protein. The sample shows fewer than 250,000 distinct CDR3 sequences, approximately 24% of them seen only once. What was sequenced was blood. The receptors come from a woman aged 40 to 50 with Graves' ophthalmopathy.

This clonotype was seen repeatedly, ten times or more. The chain uses TRBV24-1 and TRBJ2-2; D unresolved. Germline V gene sequence: CDR1 KGHDR, CDR2 SFDVKD. The germline V and J ends were trimmed by 1 base and 1 base, with 6 bases remaining between them. The CDR3 is made up of 15 amino acids. In DNA form, the CDR3 reads TGTGCCACCAGTGATTTTCTAGGGAACACCGGGGAGCTGTTTTTT. This translates into CATSDFLGNTGELFF.

This clonotype was observed many times. This sequence joins TRBV28 and TRBJ1-1; the match to TRBD1 covers 8 bases. Losses at the gene ends were 5 bases for V and 7 bases for J; bases not matched to a gene: 6. There are 13 residues in the CDR3. The germline CDR1 and CDR2 sequences are MDHEN and SYDVKM. The CDR3 region has the DNA TGTGCCAGCAGTATCAGGGGGCAGGATGAAGCTTTCTTT. Amino acid sequence: CASSIRGQDEAFF.

In its sample, this clonotype was seen a few times. The rearrangement joins TRBV6-1 to TRBJ2-5; D call uncertain. Trimming left V 3 bases short and J 2 bases short, with 7 bases between. The germline CDR1 and CDR2 sequences are MNHNS and SASEGT. The CDR3 totals 13 residues. Here the CDR3 DNA reads TGTGCCAGCAGTGACAGCATACAAGAGACCCAGTACTTC. Its protein product is CASSDSIQETQYF.

In this sample, this clonotype turned up many times. V gene TRBV30 combines with J gene TRBJ1-2; no clear D. CDR3 length: 14 residues. The V gene's germline CDR1 is GTSNPN and CDR2 SVGIG (reference sequence). Trimming shortened V by 1 base and J by 1 base, and 10 bases separated the two germline ends. Here the CDR3 reads CAWSGQPINYGYTF. CDR3 nucleotides: TGTGCCTGGAGTGGGCAGCCGATTAACTATGGCTACACCTTC.

This clonotype was found many times. The chain uses TRBV6-1 and TRBJ2-5, with 7 bases identical to TRBD2. The germline CDR1 and CDR2 sequences are MNHNS and SASEGT. J lost 0 bases, V lost 6 bases, and 10 bases had no gene match. The CDR3 sequence is 16 residues long. The CDR3 protein is CASSGPGGRDQETQYF. CDR3 sequence (DNA): TGTGCCAGCAGCGGACCGGGCGGGAGAGACCAAGAGACCCAGTACTTC.

This clonotype was counted at least ten times. The V and J genes are TRBV12-3 or TRBV12-4 and TRBJ1-3; no definite D call. V was clipped by 4 bases and J by 0 bases, with 13 bases between them. The CDR3 is 16 residues long. CDR3 protein: CASSSALTVSGNTIYF. CDR3 DNA sequence: TGTGCCAGCAGTTCTGCTCTGACGGTCTCTGGAAACACCATATATTTT.

This clonotype appeared many times. The chain joins TRBV2 to TRBJ2-5, with D perhaps TRBD1 (5 bases). CDR1 and CDR2 (germline): SNHLY, FYNNEI. The ends were cut back, 8 bases at V and 2 bases at J, with 15 bases in the middle. The CDR3 covers 14 residues. In DNA, the CDR3 is TGTGCCAGCGGGGCTAATCATGCTCAAGAGACCCAGTACTTC. This sequence encodes CASGANHAQETQYF.

This clonotype has ten or more counts. CDR3 residues: CASSDPDRAEGYTF. CDR3 in DNA: TGTGCCAGCAGTGACCCCGACAGGGCTGAAGGCTACACCTTC. This rearrangement joins TRBV25-1 to TRBJ1-2; 7 nucleotides agree with TRBD1. With 3 bases clipped from V and 8 bases from J, the junction kept 9 bases outside the gene matches. Germline V lookup: CDR1 MGHDK, CDR2 SYGVNS. The CDR3 has 14 residues.

This clonotype has at least ten counts. The chain joins TRBV4-2 to TRBJ1-2; D is unclear. The CDR3 spans 13 residues. Germline CDR1 reads LGHNA; CDR2 reads YNFKEQ. Trimming left V 1 base short and J 9 bases short, with 12 bases between. The CDR3 DNA follows: TGTGCCAGCAGCCAAGGATCCGGGTTAAGCTACACCTTC. Translated: CASSQGSGLSYTF.